Reported below is one T cell receptor (beta chain). The data are from a study of OX40 agonist ivuxolimab in advanced cancers. The table came from immunoSEQ multiplex PCR; TCRdb's copy has only in-frame clones and leaves some out. This table has tens of thousands of clones, 85% appearing once. Germline V gene data show CDR1 as KGHSH and CDR2 as LQKENI. V gave up 5 bases and J gave up 5 bases; unmatched junction bases: 11. CDR3 length: 18 residues. The rearrangement links TRBV18 to TRBJ2-5, with 16 positions matching TRBD2. The clonotype was recovered from an adult with an advanced solid tumor such as melanoma, head and neck, liver or kidney cancer. The sample in question was CD4+ or CD8+ T cells sorted from blood, obtained in a trial of the OX40 agonist ivuxolimab. The CDR3 region is CASSSTGTSGGAVETQYF. CDR3 bases: TGTGCCAGCTCATCGACCGGGACTAGCGGGGGGGCCGTGGAGACCCAGTACTTC.